The next 19 T cell receptor beta chains were all read from a single sample in a study of blood T cell repertoires in COVID-19. This table comes from immunoSEQ multiplex PCR, and its TCRdb copy is limited to in-frame clones, with some not included. The sample yields 150,000 to 200,000 clones, roughly 82% seen once. Source material: peripheral blood. The receptors were sampled from an older woman with COVID-19, enrolled during active disease.

This clone showed up just a few times. This sequence joins TRBV5-1 and TRBJ2-1, with 7 bases aligning to TRBD2. V lost 3 bases, J lost 5 bases, and 11 bases stayed unmatched. Germline values: CDR1 SGHRS, CDR2 YFSETQ. The CDR3 consists of 16 residues. CDR3: CASSWGVSGPHNEQFF. The CDR3 DNA is TGCGCCAGCAGCTGGGGGGTTAGCGGGCCGCACAATGAGCAGTTCTTC.

This chain connects TRBV28 to TRBJ2-5; D unresolved. Germline loops: CDR1 MDHEN, CDR2 SYDVKM. Trimming stripped 5 bases from V and 7 bases from J, with 11 bases between. The CDR3 is made up of 12 amino acids. CDR3 bases: TGTGCCAGCAGTATCAGGTTGGGGACCCAGTACTTC. It codes for CASSIRLGTQYF.

The J gene is TRBJ1-6, the V gene TRBV5-1, with D unresolved. The length of the CDR3 is 14 residues. The germline V gene encodes CDR1 SGHRS and CDR2 YFSETQ. The V gene lost 0 bases and the J gene lost 8 bases, with 9 bases spanning the gap. The CDR3 region is CASSLAGEDSPLHF. The CDR3 nucleotides are TGCGCCAGCAGCTTGGCTGGGGAGGATTCACCCCTCCACTTT. Full variable domain (rest looked up from reference TRBV5-1 and TRBJ1-6): KAGVTQTPRYLIKTRGQQVTLSCSPISGHRSVSWYQQTPGQGLQFLFEYFSETQRNKGNFPGRFSGRQFSNSRSEMNVSTLELGDSALYLCASSLAGEDSPLHFGNGTRLTVT.

The rearrangement uses TRBV10-3 and TRBJ1-1, with TRBD1 matching over 8 bases. The V segment lost 4 bases and the J segment 1 base; nucleotides outside the gene matches: 8. In germline, CDR1 is ENHRY, CDR2 SYGVKD. This CDR3 has 16 residues. CDR3 sequence: CAISGSGGVGNTEAFF. The CDR3 DNA follows: TGTGCCATCAGTGGCTCAGGGGGCGTTGGGAACACTGAAGCTTTCTTT.

The chain recombines TRBV5-4 with TRBJ1-1; D not resolved. The CDR3 consists of 12 residues. CDR1 is SGHNT and CDR2 is YYREEE in the germline V gene (reference sequence). V shed 0 bases and J shed 6 bases, with 6 bases lying between them. CDR3: CASSLDFSEAFF. Written as DNA, the CDR3 is TGTGCCAGCAGCTTGGATTTCTCTGAAGCTTTCTTT.

The V gene is TRBV19, the J gene TRBJ1-6; 10 bases map to TRBD1. V gave up 5 bases and J gave up 6 bases; unmatched junction bases: 4. CDR1 and CDR2 from the germline V gene are LNHDA and SQIVND (reference sequence). The CDR3 runs to 15 residues. CDR3 in DNA: TGTGCCAGTAGTGAGAGGACAGGGGGTAATTCACCCCTCCACTTT. It encodes CASSERTGGNSPLHF.

The chain carries TRBV13 and TRBJ2-7; 10 bases align to TRBD1. The V segment lost 1 base and the J segment 7 bases; nucleotides outside the gene matches: 4. CDR1 is PRHDT and CDR2 is FYEKMQ in the germline V gene (reference sequence). CDR3 size: 14 residues. CDR3 loop: CASSLAGQGWEQYV. CDR3 sequence (DNA): TGTGCCAGCAGCTTAGCGGGACAGGGGTGGGAGCAGTACGTC.

The J gene is TRBJ2-7, the V gene TRBV12-3 or TRBV12-4; D may be TRBD2 (5 bases). CDR3 length: 13 amino acids. Between the trimmed V and J ends, which lost 5 bases and 0 bases, there was a span of 8 bases. Here the CDR3 DNA reads TGTGCCAGCAGTCTAACTAGCTCCTACGAGCAGTACTTC. Amino acids: CASSLTSSYEQYF.

This rearrangement joins TRBV6-5 to TRBJ1-5, with 7 positions matching TRBD1. Germline V gives CDR1 MNHEY, CDR2 SVGAGI. J lost 5 bases, V lost 0 bases, and 7 bases had no gene match. The CDR3 is 16 amino acids. The CDR3 spells CASSYSDRSSDQPQHF. The CDR3 DNA follows: TGTGCCAGCAGTTACTCGGACAGGAGCTCGGATCAGCCCCAGCATTTT.

The gene calls are TRBV5-5 and TRBJ1-1; the D gene is possibly TRBD1 (6 bases). Germline V gene lookup returns CDR1 SGHKS and CDR2 YYEKEE (reference sequence). The CDR3 contains 14 residues. The V end was cut by 4 bases, the J end by 4 bases, with 14 bases between. CDR3 residues: CASSRGGRGTEAFF. The CDR3 bases are TGTGCCAGCAGCCGGGGGGGGCGCGGCACTGAAGCTTTCTTT.

This clone was detected ten times or more. The V gene is TRBV7-2, the J gene TRBJ2-1, with 7 bases fitting TRBD2. The CDR3 has 16 residues. V trimming: 5 bases; J trimming: 2 bases; junction bases outside the gene matches: 9. Germline CDR1 reads SGHTA; CDR2 reads FQGNSA. CDR3 sequence: CASSKSSGQAYNEQFF. The CDR3 DNA follows: TGTGCCAGCAGCAAGAGTAGCGGGCAAGCCTACAATGAGCAGTTCTTC.

This clone appeared a single time. The chain joins TRBV30 to TRBJ1-1; TRBD1 might be the D (6 bases). Germline V CDR1 and CDR2: GTSNPN, SVGIG (reference sequence). Trimming cost V 3 bases and J 0 bases, with 11 bases left between them. The CDR3 covers 14 residues. The CDR3 spells CAWSPGHMNTEAFF. The CDR3 bases are TGTGCCTGGAGCCCGGGACATATGAACACTGAAGCTTTCTTT.

The CDR3 nucleotides are TGTGCCAGCTCACCACCTACTAGCGACACAGATACGCAGTATTTT. Protein sequence: CASSPPTSDTDTQYF. This chain connects TRBV18 to TRBJ2-3; TRBD2 agrees at 7 bases. Germline assignment: CDR1 KGHSH and CDR2 LQKENI. Unmatched junction bases numbered 2, after V lost 0 bases and J lost 2 bases. The CDR3 length is 15 residues. The full variable domain, its missing parts supplied by reference TRBV18 and TRBJ2-3, is NAGVMQNPRHLVRRRGQEARLRCSPMKGHSHVYWYRQLPEEGLKFMVYLQKENIIDESGMPKERFSAEFPKEGPSILRIQQVVRGDSAAYFCASSPPTSDTDTQYFGPGTRLTVL.

The chain uses TRBV14 and TRBJ2-3; 13 nucleotides align to TRBD2. Per germline, CDR1 SGHDN and CDR2 FVKESK. This CDR3 comprises 18 residues. V dropped 1 base and J dropped 8; count of bases not matched to a gene: 12. The CDR3 is CASSQVSGLAGVGGTQYF. In nucleotides, the CDR3 is TGTGCCAGCAGCCAAGTCTCAGGACTAGCGGGGGTTGGAGGTACGCAGTATTTT.

The chain employs TRBV6-5 and TRBJ1-6; no reliable D call. In germline, CDR1 is MNHEY, CDR2 SVGAGI. V was shortened by 6 bases and J by 8 bases, with 8 bases between the two germline ends. The CDR3 has 12 residues. The CDR3 spells CASRPRDSPLHF. The DNA for the CDR3 is TGTGCCAGCAGACCCCGGGATTCACCCCTCCACTTT.

The chain combines TRBV4-2 with TRBJ1-4; TRBD1 agrees at 8 bases. CDR1 is LGHNA and CDR2 is YNFKEQ in the germline V gene. V lost 5 bases and J lost 7; bases outside the gene matches: 9. The CDR3 is 15 amino acids. CDR3 DNA sequence: TGTGCCAGCAGCTTTACCGGGACAGGAGGTGAAAAACTGTTTTTT. Protein: CASSFTGTGGEKLFF.

On this clone itself: A read error may account for a junction end that differs from germline. The V gene is TRBV12-3 or TRBV12-4, the J gene TRBJ1-2; D is undetermined. The CDR3 consists of 13 residues. CDR3 amino acids: CASSLGGDRGYTF. In DNA form, the CDR3 reads TGTGCCAGCAGCTTAGGAGGAGACCGTGGCTACACCTTC.

This clone has a handful of counts. This rearrangement joins TRBV15 to TRBJ1-2; D is uncertain. This CDR3 spans 12 amino acids. CDR1 is LNHNV and CDR2 is YYDKDF in the germline V gene (reference sequence). The V and J ends lost 4 bases and 3 bases respectively, with 6 bases between them. CDR3 bases: TGTGCCACCAGCACCCCCGACTATGGCTACACCTTC. Protein product: CATSTPDYGYTF.

The rearrangement joins TRBV6-5 to TRBJ1-5; TRBD1 aligns across 8 bases. J was trimmed by 7 bases and V by 7 bases; bases with no gene match: 6. This CDR3 has 13 residues. Germline-derived CDR1 and CDR2 are MNHEY and SVGAGI. CDR3 coding DNA: TGTGCCAGCACCTCAGGGGGCCGACAGCCCCAGCATTTT. Protein: CASTSGGRQPQHF.